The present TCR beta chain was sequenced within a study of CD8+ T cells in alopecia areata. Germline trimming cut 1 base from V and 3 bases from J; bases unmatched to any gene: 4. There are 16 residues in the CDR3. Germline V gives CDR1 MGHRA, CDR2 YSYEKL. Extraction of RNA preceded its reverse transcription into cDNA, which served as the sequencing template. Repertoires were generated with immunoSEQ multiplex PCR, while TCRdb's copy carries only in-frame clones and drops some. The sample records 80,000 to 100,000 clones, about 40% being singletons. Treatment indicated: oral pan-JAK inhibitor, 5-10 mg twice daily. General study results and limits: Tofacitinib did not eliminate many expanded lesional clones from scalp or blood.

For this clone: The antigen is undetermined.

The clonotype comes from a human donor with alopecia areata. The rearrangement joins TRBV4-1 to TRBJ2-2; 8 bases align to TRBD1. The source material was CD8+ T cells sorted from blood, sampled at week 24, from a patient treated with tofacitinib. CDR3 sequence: CASSQGGTGDTGELFF. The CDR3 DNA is TGCGCCAGCAGCCAAGGAGGGACAGGAGACACCGGGGAGCTGTTTTTT.